The entry below gives a single T cell receptor (beta chain) sequence along with its context. The data stem from a study of blood T cell repertoires in COVID-19. CDR1 and CDR2 from the germline V gene are GTSNPN and SVGIG (reference sequence). This CDR3 spans 12 amino acids. Trimming removed 8 bases from V and 3 bases from J, with 13 bases in between. Sequenced by immunoSEQ multiplex PCR; TCRdb stores in-frame clones only, minus some. The sample consists of about 250,000 clones, around 87% of them appearing once. Sequencing used PBMCs or T cells enriched from blood (not recorded which). This chain uses TRBV30 with TRBJ1-1; possibly TRBD1 for D (5 bases). The TCR was taken from a woman in her forties or fifties who had recovered from COVID-19. The CDR3 loop reads CAGFRQHTEAFF. Written as DNA, the CDR3 is TGTGCCGGGTTTAGACAGCACACTGAAGCTTTCTTT.